This TCR beta chain is drawn from a study of T cell responses to AZD1222 COVID-19 vaccine. Broader study findings: Spike-specific TCR breadth and depth both grew after two AZD1222 doses.

TCRdb's table, derived via immunoSEQ multiplex PCR, lists solely in-frame clones and lacks some. The repertoire holds 100,000 to 150,000 clones, with roughly 84% as singletons. Note on this clone: The antigen remains undetermined.

Germline V lookup: CDR1 MNHEY, CDR2 SMNVEV (reference sequence). CDR3 length equals 13 residues. V was clipped by 1 base and J by 7 bases, with 5 bases between them. The sample was peripheral blood, taken on day 0 of AZD1222 vaccination. V gene TRBV27 combines with J gene TRBJ1-6; no clear D. The sequence was obtained from an adult in good health. CDR3 sequence reads: CASSLFGNSPLHF. Written as DNA, the CDR3 is TGTGCCAGCAGTTTATTTGGGAATTCACCCCTCCACTTT.